This TCR beta chain was recovered during a study of beta chain features in type 1 diabetes. Study at large: Regarding age, gender and cell yields, patients proved similar to healthy donors. The study, taken as a whole, reports: When VDJ junctions were examined, type 1 diabetes patients showed fewer insertions and more deletions. TCRB repertoires of naive, central memory and Treg cells appeared more similar among patients than among healthy donors. In every one of the four CD4+ subsets, TCRB CDR3s were moderately but significantly shorter in Type 1 diabetes patients. In patients and controls equally, PCR might favor templates that are shorter.

Isolated RNA was reverse transcribed in full, so expressed TCRB transcripts were sequenced. Measured with immunoSEQ multiplex PCR; TCRdb has only the in-frame clones, and not every one. This sample has under 850,000 clones, with 10% to 15% found just once. Concerning this clone: The antigen is unknown.

The CDR3 runs to 15 residues. The germline V and J ends were trimmed by 0 bases and 7 bases, with 13 bases remaining between them. Germline CDR1 is SGDLS and CDR2 is YYNGEE. The sample was naive CD4+ T cells from blood. The receptor was isolated from a man aged 18 to 29 with type 1 diabetes. This sequence joins TRBV9 and TRBJ2-2, with D uncertain. The CDR3 reads CASSVGSGLDGELFF. CDR3 coding DNA: TGTGCCAGCAGCGTAGGGTCTGGGTTGGACGGGGAGCTGTTTTTT.